These T cell receptor beta chains were read from a single sample in a study of T-cell memory formation after mild COVID-19. TCRdb used MiXCR to reprocess the 5' RACE reads, holding one entry per CDR3 protein. The sample carries around 440,000 distinct CDR3 sequences, 18% recorded once. Material for sequencing was PBMCs or a T cell subset sorted from them (not recorded which). The receptors originated from an adult woman who had mild COVID-19 (a few samples of this study predate the infection). Cell type and time point are not known. Both conserved end residues are part of each CDR3. D genes are given only for firm matches. Clone size appears in some rows only: once, few, many, or a class for an expanded clone.

cdr3_aa,cdr3_nt,d_call,j_call,clone_size,v_call
CAILGCREGAPETQYF,TGTGCCATCCTAGGCTGTCGGGAGGGGGCCCCAGAGACCCAGTACTTC,.,TRBJ2-5,few,TRBV7-3
CASSWGGLAVAKNIQYF,TGTGCCAGCAGTTGGGGGGGACTAGCGGTAGCCAAAAACATTCAGTACTTC,TRBD2,TRBJ2-4,few,TRBV12-3/TRBV12-4
CASSLGTEYEQYF,TGTGCCAGCAGCTTAGGGACCGAGTACGAGCAGTACTTC,.,TRBJ2-7,.,TRBV7-3
CASSQVLVGRGGSNTGELFF,TGCGCCAGCAGCCAAGTCCTAGTCGGGCGGGGGGGATCGAACACCGGGGAGCTGTTTTTT,TRBD2,TRBJ2-2,few,TRBV4-1
CSVNRGFGAFF,TGCAGCGTGAACAGGGGTTTTGGAGCTTTCTTT,TRBD1,TRBJ1-1,.,TRBV29-1
CASSPGVAAMNTEAFF,TGCGCCAGCAGCCCAGGGGTTGCCGCCATGAACACTGAAGCTTTCTTT,.,TRBJ1-1,.,TRBV5-1
CASSYSGNSGGYTF,TGTGCCAGCAGTTACTCAGGGAATTCGGGCGGCTACACCTTC,.,TRBJ1-2,few,TRBV6-2/TRBV6-3
CSARAPPGTSGRDSTDTQYF,TGCAGTGCTAGAGCCCCACCCGGGACTAGCGGGAGGGATAGCACAGATACGCAGTATTTT,TRBD2,TRBJ2-3,.,TRBV20-1
CASSPDSLGDYEQYF,TGTGCCAGCAGCCCGGACAGCCTTGGGGATTACGAGCAGTACTTC,.,TRBJ2-7,.,TRBV14
CATSRERLGDGYTF,TGTGCCACCAGCAGAGAGAGGCTCGGGGATGGCTACACCTTC,.,TRBJ1-2,many,TRBV15